The 27 T cell receptor beta chains in this list originate from one sample, sequenced in a study of neoadjuvant anti-PD-1 for oral cavity cancer. The protocol was immunoSEQ multiplex PCR, while the TCRdb copy is restricted to in-frame clones and leaves out a portion. The sample contains more than 30,000 clones, 35% to 45% of which appear only once. Time point given: after neoadjuvant nivolumab, at surgical resection. This material consisted of tumor tissue, taken after nivolumab (anti-PD-1) treatment. The receptors shown here come from a person between 35 and 79 years old with oral cavity squamous cell carcinoma.

The rearrangement uses TRBV7-6 and TRBJ1-1; 9 nucleotides align to TRBD1. Germline CDR1 and CDR2: SGHVS and FNYEAQ. The V and J ends lost 5 bases and 4 bases, in that order; junction bases with no gene match: 5. The CDR3 has 14 amino acids. CDR3 coding DNA: TGTGCCAGCAGCCAACCGGGACAGGGCACTGAAGCTTTCTTT. It specifies CASSQPGQGTEAFF.

For this clone: One end of the junction is discordant with germline, which a read error may explain. The chain recombines TRBV15 with TRBJ2-5, with 10 bases fitting TRBD2. CDR1 is LNHNV and CDR2 is YYDKDF in the germline V gene (reference sequence). This CDR3 is 14 amino acids long. The CDR3 DNA reads as TGTGCCACCAGCAGAGTTCCCCCCCTAGCGGGAGATAACTTC. Its translation is CATSRVPPLAGDNF.

J is TRBJ2-5 and V is TRBV30; TRBD2 agrees at 8 bases. Germline V lookup: CDR1 GTSNPN, CDR2 SVGIG (reference sequence). The J segment lost 5 bases and the V segment lost 5 bases, leaving 7 bases of the junction unmatched. The CDR3 length is 13 residues. CDR3 DNA: TGTGCCTGGTCGCGGGGGGAGGGTGAGACCCAGTACTTC. Amino acid sequence: CAWSRGEGETQYF.

This sequence joins TRBV7-3 and TRBJ2-1; D not resolved. V lost 1 base to trimming and J lost 5 bases, with 9 bases between them. Germline values: CDR1 SGHTA, CDR2 FQGTGA. The CDR3 loop spans 14 amino acids. CDR3 loop: CASSLSGLDNEQFF. CDR3 DNA sequence: TGTGCCAGCAGCTTAAGTGGCCTAGACAATGAGCAGTTCTTC.

This clone was observed a few times. The V call is TRBV18, the J call TRBJ2-5; D gene ambiguous. This CDR3 spans 14 amino acids. Trimming took off 0 bases at V and 4 bases at J, with 9 bases between the two ends. In germline, CDR1 is KGHSH, CDR2 LQKENI. Here the CDR3 reads CASSPPGGLETQYF. For the CDR3, the DNA is TGTGCCAGCTCACCACCGGGCGGATTAGAGACCCAGTACTTC. Full variable domain (remainder filled in from reference TRBV18 and TRBJ2-5): NAGVMQNPRHLVRRRGQEARLRCSPMKGHSHVYWYRQLPEEGLKFMVYLQKENIIDESGMPKERFSAEFPKEGPSILRIQQVVRGDSAAYFCASSPPGGLETQYFGPGTRLLVL.

This clone has just a few counts. Different DNA sequences within this sample yield the same CDR3. This chain joins TRBV20-1 and TRBJ2-7, with a possible D match to TRBD1 (6 bases). Looked up from germline, CDR1 is DFQATT and CDR2 is SNEGSKA (reference sequence). V gave up 6 bases and J gave up 3 bases, with 9 bases separating them. The CDR3 consists of 11 residues. The CDR3 bases are TGCAGTGCCCGACAGGTCTACGAGCAGTACTTC. Translation: CSARQVYEQYF.

V usage is TRBV6-6 and J usage is TRBJ2-7; D unclear. The CDR3 has 12 amino acids. Trimming took 10 bases from V and 2 from J, leaving 12 bases between them. Germline values: CDR1 MNHNY, CDR2 SVGAGI (reference sequence). The CDR3 here is CATKTATYEQYF. The CDR3 DNA follows: TGTGCCACCAAAACAGCGACCTACGAGCAGTACTTC.

The rearrangement joins TRBV28 to TRBJ1-5; TRBD1 might be the D (6 bases). The CDR3 spans 15 residues. V lost 6 bases and J lost 3, with 15 bases in between. From germline, CDR1 is MDHEN and CDR2 SYDVKM. CDR3 sequence reads: CASRLRGIDNQPQHF. The DNA for the CDR3 is TGTGCCAGCAGACTTAGGGGGATAGACAATCAGCCCCAGCATTTT.

Here the CDR3 DNA reads TGTGCCAGCAGCTTAGGGACAGGGTCCGTTTCCTACGAGCAGTACTTC. As protein: CASSLGTGSVSYEQYF. The V call is TRBV7-8, the J call TRBJ2-7; 8 bases line up with TRBD1. J lost 1 base, V lost 1 base, and 6 bases had no gene match. CDR1 and CDR2 from the germline V gene are SGHVS and FQNEAQ. The CDR3 length is 16 residues.

Here the CDR3 reads CAWRGTGVGQYF. DNA of the CDR3: TGTGCCTGGAGGGGGACAGGCGTAGGGCAGTACTTC. The chain links TRBV30 to TRBJ2-7; 8 bases agree with TRBD1. V dropped 3 bases and J dropped 9; count of bases not matched to a gene: 7. The germline CDR1 and CDR2 sequences are GTSNPN and SVGIG (reference sequence). The length of the CDR3 is 12 residues.

At least ten counts were recorded for this clone. This sequence joins TRBV28 and TRBJ1-2; D may be TRBD1 (5 bases). V was cut by 4 bases and J by 4 bases, with 13 bases left in between. The CDR3 loop spans 14 amino acids. Germline V CDR1 and CDR2: MDHEN, SYDVKM. The CDR3 nucleotides read TGTGCCAGCAGTTATATAGGGACGGGCTATGGCTACACCTTC. It specifies CASSYIGTGYGYTF.

There are many counts of this clone. This chain links TRBV18 with TRBJ1-2, with D possibly being TRBD1 (6 bases). The germline gives CDR1 KGHSH, CDR2 LQKENI. CDR3 length: 15 amino acids. The V gene lost 2 bases and the J gene lost 3 bases, with 13 bases spanning the gap. The DNA for the CDR3 is TGTGCCAGCTCACCAACAAGCCGGACAGACTATGGCTACACCTTC. Translating gives CASSPTSRTDYGYTF. Looking up the rest from reference TRBV18 and TRBJ1-2 gives the full variable domain: NAGVMQNPRHLVRRRGQEARLRCSPMKGHSHVYWYRQLPEEGLKFMVYLQKENIIDESGMPKERFSAEFPKEGPSILRIQQVVRGDSAAYFCASSPTSRTDYGYTFGSGTRLTVV.

The chain couples TRBV7-3 to TRBJ2-1, with 9 bases that match TRBD2. CDR1 is SGHTA, CDR2 FQGTGA, per germline. This CDR3 spans 16 amino acids. The junction had 10 bases not matched to a gene; V was cut back by 2 bases and J by 8 bases. Here the CDR3 DNA reads TGTGCCAGCAGCTTACCCGGGGCTAGCGGGACCGATGAGCAGTTCTTC. This codes for CASSLPGASGTDEQFF.

The rearrangement uses TRBV5-1 and TRBJ1-6; D remains ambiguous. Germline V CDR1 and CDR2: SGHRS, YFSETQ. This CDR3 contains 17 residues. Trimming pared 2 bases from V and 6 bases from J, leaving 18 bases between. The CDR3 sequence: CASSFNFLASVNSPLHF. The CDR3 DNA follows: TGCGCCAGCAGCTTCAACTTTCTGGCCAGCGTTAATTCACCCCTCCACTTT. Filled out from reference TRBV5-1 and TRBJ1-6, the complete variable domain reads KAGVTQTPRYLIKTRGQQVTLSCSPISGHRSVSWYQQTPGQGLQFLFEYFSETQRNKGNFPGRFSGRQFSNSRSEMNVSTLELGDSALYLCASSFNFLASVNSPLHFGNGTRLTVT.

This clone was seen repeatedly, ten times or more. The chain has TRBV7-2 and TRBJ2-1; TRBD2 matches at 8 bases. The CDR3 extends over 16 amino acids. The ends lost 1 base at V and 8 bases at J; junction bases unmatched: 10. CDR1 is SGHTA, CDR2 FQGNSA, per germline. The CDR3: CASSLGTGGPPDEQFF. CDR3 coding DNA: TGTGCCAGCAGCTTAGGGACGGGAGGGCCTCCGGATGAGCAGTTCTTC. Drawing the rest from reference TRBV7-2 and TRBJ2-1, the complete variable domain is GAGVSQSPSNKVTEKGKDVELRCDPISGHTALYWYRQSLGQGLEFLIYFQGNSAPDKSGLPSDRFSAERTGGSVSTLTIQRTQQEDSAVYLCASSLGTGGPPDEQFFGPGTRLTVL.

This clone was seen only a few times. V usage is TRBV11-3 and J usage is TRBJ2-1; 8 bases agree with TRBD1. The CDR3 has 15 amino acids. Germline V gene sequence: CDR1 SGHNT, CDR2 YENEEA. V lost 5 bases to trimming and J lost 0 bases; unmatched junction nucleotides: 3. This CDR3 reads CASSRGQASYNEQFF. CDR3 nucleotide sequence: TGTGCCAGCAGCCGGGGACAGGCCTCCTACAATGAGCAGTTCTTC.

The rearrangement joins TRBV5-1 to TRBJ1-1; D gene uncertain. Trimming left V 6 bases short and J 1 base short, with 31 bases between. Germline lookup yields CDR1 SGHRS and CDR2 YFSETQ. The CDR3 extends over 20 amino acids. The DNA of the CDR3 is TGCGCCAGCACCCTGTCGGACCGAGCTGCCTCCTTAACTGGGAACACTGAAGCTTTCTTT. Translated, it gives CASTLSDRAASLTGNTEAFF.

The sample holds a few counts of this clone. The chain is built from TRBV29-1 and TRBJ2-7; D might be TRBD1 (6 bases). CDR1 and CDR2 from the germline V gene are SQVTM and ANQGSEA. This CDR3 region has 13 residues. The CDR3 protein is CNRLDRHHLSEYF. DNA of the CDR3: TGCAACCGACTGGACAGACACCACCTAAGCGAATACTTC.

This clone is large (0.1 to 1%). The sample contains more than one DNA sequence encoding this CDR3. The chain couples TRBV20-1 to TRBJ2-5, with 7 bases that match TRBD2. CDR1 and CDR2 from the germline V gene are DFQATT and SNEGSKA (reference sequence). V shed 6 bases and J 4 bases; nucleotides not matched to a gene: 2. The CDR3 runs to 11 residues. CDR3 sequence: CSAERGETQYF. The CDR3 nucleotides read TGCAGTGCCGAGCGGGGAGAGACCCAGTACTTC.

The chain recombines TRBV7-3 with TRBJ1-4; TRBD1 might be the D (6 bases). CDR3 size: 14 residues. Germline V CDR1 and CDR2: SGHTA, FQGTGA. The V end lost 8 bases, the J end lost 10 bases, and 20 bases lay between the germline ends. The CDR3, as DNA: TGTGCCAGCCCCCTTATACTAGGGGGGGGAAAACTGTTTTTT. This translates into CASPLILGGGKLFF.

Only a few counts were recorded for this clone. This chain connects TRBV9 to TRBJ2-7; D is undetermined. The CDR3 consists of 16 residues. CDR1 SGDLS and CDR2 YYNGEE come from the germline V gene. Deletions cut 4 bases from V and 9 bases from J, with 26 bases between. Here the CDR3 DNA reads TGTGCCAGCAGCCCAAGATCCGGAGAGCCCTTACGAGGGCAGTACTTC. Its translation is CASSPRSGEPLRGQYF. The full variable domain, completed using reference TRBV9 and TRBJ2-7, is DSGVTQTPKHLITATGQRVTLRCSPRSGDLSVYWYQQSLDQGLQFLIQYYNGEERAKGNILERFSAQQFPDLHSELNLSSLELGDSALYFCASSPRSGEPLRGQYFGPGTRLTVT.

This clone has a handful of counts. The chain combines TRBV18 with TRBJ2-2; D is ambiguous. The V end was cut by 6 bases, the J end by 2 bases, with 7 bases between. The germline V gene encodes CDR1 KGHSH and CDR2 LQKENI. This CDR3 is built from 13 residues. The CDR3, as DNA: TGTGCCAGCTCCGCAAGAAACACCGGGGAGCTGTTTTTT. It translates to CASSARNTGELFF.

The V and J genes are TRBV19 and TRBJ1-2; no clear D gene. V shed 5 bases and J shed 4 bases, with 8 bases lying between them. The CDR3 has 12 amino acids. Germline V gene lookup returns CDR1 LNHDA and CDR2 SQIVND (reference sequence). The CDR3 coding sequence is TGTGCCAGTAGTTTGAACACCTATGGCTACACCTTC. This gives the protein CASSLNTYGYTF. The full variable domain, with the rest looked up from reference TRBV19 and TRBJ1-2, is DGGITQSPKYLFRKEGQNVTLSCEQNLNHDAMYWYRQDPGQGLRLIYYSQIVNDFQKGDIAEGYSVSREKKESFPLTVTSAQKNPTAFYLCASSLNTYGYTFGSGTRLTVV.

Ten or more counts support this clone. V usage is TRBV7-6 and J usage is TRBJ1-2; D unclear. V was shortened by 4 bases and J by 4 bases, with 16 bases between the two germline ends. CDR3 length equals 15 residues. Germline-derived CDR1 and CDR2 are SGHVS and FNYEAQ. The CDR3 region is CASSSLVATTYGYTF. As DNA, the CDR3 is TGTGCCAGCAGCTCCCTTGTGGCTACCACCTATGGCTACACCTTC. Looking up the rest from reference TRBV7-6 and TRBJ1-2 gives the full variable domain: GAGVSQSPRYKVTKRGQDVALRCDPISGHVSLYWYRQALGQGPEFLTYFNYEAQQDKSGLPNDRFSAERPEGSISTLTIQRTEQRDSAMYRCASSSLVATTYGYTFGSGTRLTVV.

J is TRBJ2-1 and V is TRBV9; D uncertain. Germline V gene data show CDR1 as SGDLS and CDR2 as YYNGEE. V was cut by 0 bases and J by 1 base, with 8 bases left in between. The CDR3 length is 15 residues. As DNA, the CDR3 is TGTGCCAGCAGCGTAGGGGTGCAGTCCTACAATGAGCAGTTCTTC. It codes for CASSVGVQSYNEQFF. Based on the CDR3 plus reference TRBV9 and TRBJ2-1, the full variable domain is DSGVTQTPKHLITATGQRVTLRCSPRSGDLSVYWYQQSLDQGLQFLIQYYNGEERAKGNILERFSAQQFPDLHSELNLSSLELGDSALYFCASSVGVQSYNEQFFGPGTRLTVL.

This clone has only one observation. The chain carries TRBV6-5 and TRBJ1-2; 10 bases map to TRBD1. V shed 8 bases, J shed 2 bases, and the junction held 2 bases outside the gene matches. CDR1 and CDR2 from the germline V gene are MNHEY and SVGAGI. This CDR3 comprises 13 residues. In DNA form, the CDR3 reads TGTGCCAGCCGGACAGGGGGAAACTATGGCTACACCTTC. Translating gives CASRTGGNYGYTF.

This clone was seen a handful of times. This chain links TRBV5-1 with TRBJ2-2; 12 positions match TRBD2. With V trimmed by 2 bases and J by 6 bases, 11 bases remained unmatched. In germline, CDR1 is SGHRS, CDR2 YFSETQ. The CDR3 length is 18 residues. CDR3 sequence: CASSFRLAGAFSPGELFF. The CDR3 DNA reads as TGCGCCAGCAGCTTCAGACTAGCGGGAGCCTTCTCACCCGGGGAGCTGTTTTTT.